The entry below gives a single T cell receptor beta chain sequence along with its context. The data were obtained in a study of blood T cell repertoires in COVID-19. Using immunoSEQ multiplex PCR, the repertoire was profiled, and TCRdb retains in-frame clones only, with some absent. This table holds roughly 270,000 clones, about four fifths found once. Germline V gives CDR1 LGHDT, CDR2 YNNKEL (reference sequence). V was cut by 1 base and J by 4 bases, with 15 bases left in between. This CDR3 contains 16 residues. This sequence joins TRBV3-1 (or the pseudogene TRBV3-2) and TRBJ2-3, with D maybe TRBD2 (7 bases). This TCR derives from a man between 35 and 55 years old who had been exposed to COVID-19. The sequencing input was PBMCs or T cells enriched from blood (not recorded which). Written as DNA, the CDR3 is TGTGCCAGCAGCCAAGGAGCGGGGTGGGGGCCAGATACGCAGTATTTT. Amino acids: CASSQGAGWGPDTQYF.